This record concerns one TCR beta chain sequence. What it recognizes is unknown. Trimming took off 2 bases at V and 4 bases at J, with 12 bases between the two ends. Germline loops: CDR1 MNHEY, CDR2 SMNVEV (reference sequence). CDR3 size: 15 residues. These data originate in a study of OX40 agonist ivuxolimab in advanced cancers. Study summary: The dose-escalation group included hepatocellular carcinoma, melanoma, renal cell carcinoma and head and neck cancer. Findings of the study overall: Average numbers of expanded clones were greater in CD8+ T cells than in CD4+. Among the lowest peripheral clonal expansion occurred in 0.1-3.0 mg/kg partial responders.

TCRdb keeps only in-frame clones here, not all; method: immunoSEQ multiplex PCR. The table has fewer than 55,000 clones, 81% seen once. The specimen comprised CD4+ or CD8+ T cells sorted from blood, sampled in a trial of the OX40 agonist ivuxolimab. This TCR was recovered from an adult with an advanced solid tumor such as melanoma, head and neck, liver or kidney cancer. This rearrangement joins TRBV27 to TRBJ1-5; no clear D gene. This chain's CDR3 is CASSLTPLGNQPQHF. The CDR3 DNA reads as TGTGCCAGCAGTTTAACACCCCTCGGGAATCAGCCCCAGCATTTT.